The 13 T cell receptor beta chains given below trace back to one sample, sequenced in a study of OX40 agonist ivuxolimab in advanced cancers. TCRdb keeps only in-frame clones here, not all; method: immunoSEQ multiplex PCR. The repertoire includes 25,000 or so clones, around 75% of them detected once, and 15% to 20% sits in the top ten. Sequenced here: CD4+ or CD8+ T cells sorted from blood, sampled in a trial of the OX40 agonist ivuxolimab. These receptors were obtained from an adult with an advanced solid tumor such as melanoma, head and neck, liver or kidney cancer.

This chain joins TRBV7-9 and TRBJ2-1; the D is unclear. This CDR3 region has 12 residues. Trimming pared 4 bases from V and 7 bases from J, leaving 8 bases between. Germline CDR1 SEHNR, CDR2 FQNEAQ (reference sequence). The CDR3 loop reads CASSSQENEQFF. CDR3 DNA: TGTGCCAGCAGCTCGCAGGAAAATGAGCAGTTCTTC.

The chain has TRBV5-1 and TRBJ2-1, with a weak D call TRBD2 (5 bases). Germline CDR1 SGHRS, CDR2 YFSETQ. The CDR3 contains 15 residues. Trimming shortened V by 1 base and J by 4 bases, and 12 bases separated the two germline ends. CDR3 in amino acids: CASSLNREGYNEQFF. In DNA, the CDR3 is TGCGCCAGCAGCTTGAATCGGGAAGGGTACAATGAGCAGTTCTTC.

This chain uses TRBV5-5 with TRBJ2-7, with D possibly matching TRBD1 (5 bases). V dropped 0 bases and J dropped 4 bases, with 8 bases sitting between them. CDR3 size: 13 residues. CDR1 and CDR2 from the germline V gene are SGHKS and YYEKEE (reference sequence). The CDR3 here is CASSLGQIYEQYF. Written as DNA, the CDR3 is TGTGCCAGCAGCTTGGGACAGATATACGAGCAGTACTTC.

This clone was picked up a small number of times. The J gene is TRBJ1-1, the V gene TRBV4-3; weak D call: TRBD1 (5 bases). The CDR3 sequence is 14 residues long. The germline V gene encodes CDR1 LGHNA and CDR2 YSLEER. Between the trimmed V and J ends, which lost 3 bases and 9 bases, there was a span of 17 bases. The CDR3 bases are TGCGCCAGCAGCCACGCCGGGGGTATGGGCCAAGCTTTCTTT. Protein sequence: CASSHAGGMGQAFF.

V and J are TRBV30 and TRBJ1-1, with D tentatively TRBD1 (6 bases). This CDR3 is built from 12 residues. CDR1 and CDR2 from the germline V gene are GTSNPN and SVGIG (reference sequence). V lost 2 bases and J lost 6, with 10 bases in between. The CDR3 region is CAWSRGASEAFF. CDR3 coding DNA: TGTGCCTGGAGTCGGGGGGCCTCTGAAGCTTTCTTT.

The chain recombines TRBV6-6 with TRBJ1-6; possibly TRBD1 for D (6 bases). Germline lookup yields CDR1 MNHNY and CDR2 SVGAGI (reference sequence). V was cut by 8 bases and J by 10 bases, with 18 bases left in between. The CDR3 totals 14 residues. DNA for the CDR3: TGTGCCAGCCGAGGGACAACCGGCGCCTCACCCCTCCACTTT. This translates into CASRGTTGASPLHF.

Judged by abundance, this clone is medium-sized. The chain has TRBV4-1 and TRBJ2-7, with D unclear. CDR3 size: 14 residues. Between the trimmed V and J ends, which lost 2 bases and 1 base, there was a span of 9 bases. Germline-derived CDR1 and CDR2 are MGHRA and YSYEKL. The DNA for the CDR3 is TGCGCCAGCAGCCAACATACAGATTCCTACGAGCAGTACTTC. This gives the protein CASSQHTDSYEQYF.

This clone showed up just once. This chain uses TRBV7-9 with TRBJ2-2; TRBD1 matches at 9 bases. From germline, CDR1 is SEHNR and CDR2 FQNEAQ (reference sequence). The CDR3 is made up of 17 amino acids. J was trimmed by 4 bases and V by 3 bases; bases with no gene match: 9. The CDR3 region is CASSFPRDRVSTGELFF. DNA of the CDR3: TGTGCCAGCAGCTTCCCTCGGGACAGGGTTTCCACCGGGGAGCTGTTTTTT.

A few counts support this clone. This chain links TRBV10-3 with TRBJ2-3; D possibly corresponds to TRBD2 (7 bases). Germline V gene data show CDR1 as ENHRY and CDR2 as SYGVKD. This CDR3 comprises 16 residues. Between the trimmed V and J ends, which lost 0 bases and 2 bases, there was a span of 12 bases. CDR3 sequence reads: CAISESAGAFTDTQYF. The CDR3 region has the DNA TGTGCCATCAGTGAGTCCGCGGGGGCATTCACAGATACGCAGTATTTT.

CDR3 DNA: TGTGCCAGCAGCTTAGTCCGGATCTCTGGGGCCAACGTCCTGACTTTC. Translation: CASSLVRISGANVLTF. This rearrangement joins TRBV11-2 to TRBJ2-6; D remains ambiguous. This CDR3 comprises 16 residues. CDR1 is SGHAT and CDR2 is FQNNGV in the germline V gene. V lost 1 base and J lost 0, with 7 bases in between.

J is TRBJ2-2 and V is TRBV7-2; possibly TRBD2 for D (6 bases). Germline values: CDR1 SGHTA, CDR2 FQGNSA. This CDR3 has 17 amino acids. V was clipped by 5 bases and J by 5 bases, with 21 bases between them. Here the CDR3 DNA reads TGTGCCAGCAGCGTGACCGGGGACTCCGCCAGAACCGGGGAGCTGTTTTTT. It encodes CASSVTGDSARTGELFF.

This clone was observed a handful of times. The V call is TRBV7-9, the J call TRBJ1-1, with D perhaps TRBD1 (6 bases). The CDR3 is 12 residues long. Germline assignment: CDR1 SEHNR and CDR2 FQNEAQ (reference sequence). Deletions cut 5 bases from V and 10 bases from J, with 14 bases between. CDR3 residues: CASSPTGTTAFF. The CDR3 region has the DNA TGTGCCAGCAGCCCCACGGGGACAACAGCTTTCTTT.

The chain couples TRBV5-1 to TRBJ2-5; 10 bases are a match to TRBD1. The J call may be in error: the DNA end matches TRBJ2-7 better. Germline V gene sequence: CDR1 SGHRS, CDR2 YFSETQ. The CDR3 covers 15 residues. The DNA of the CDR3 is TGCGCCAGCAGCTTTGGACAGGGGGTCACCTACGAGCAGTACTTC. Translated: CASSFGQGVTYEQYF.